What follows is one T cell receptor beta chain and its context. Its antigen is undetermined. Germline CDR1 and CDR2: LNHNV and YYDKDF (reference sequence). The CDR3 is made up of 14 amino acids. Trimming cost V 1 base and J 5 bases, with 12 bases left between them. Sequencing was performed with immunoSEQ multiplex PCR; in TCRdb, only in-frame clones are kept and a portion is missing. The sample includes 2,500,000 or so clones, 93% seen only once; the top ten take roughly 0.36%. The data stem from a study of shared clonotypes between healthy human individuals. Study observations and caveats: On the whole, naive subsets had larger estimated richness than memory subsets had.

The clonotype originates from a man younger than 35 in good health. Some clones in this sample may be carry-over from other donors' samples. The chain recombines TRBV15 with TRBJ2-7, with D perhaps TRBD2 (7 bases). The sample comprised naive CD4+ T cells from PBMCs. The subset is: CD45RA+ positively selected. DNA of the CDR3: TGTGCCACCAGCAGAGGTAAAGGGGGGGACGAGCAGTACTTC. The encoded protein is CATSRGKGGDEQYF.